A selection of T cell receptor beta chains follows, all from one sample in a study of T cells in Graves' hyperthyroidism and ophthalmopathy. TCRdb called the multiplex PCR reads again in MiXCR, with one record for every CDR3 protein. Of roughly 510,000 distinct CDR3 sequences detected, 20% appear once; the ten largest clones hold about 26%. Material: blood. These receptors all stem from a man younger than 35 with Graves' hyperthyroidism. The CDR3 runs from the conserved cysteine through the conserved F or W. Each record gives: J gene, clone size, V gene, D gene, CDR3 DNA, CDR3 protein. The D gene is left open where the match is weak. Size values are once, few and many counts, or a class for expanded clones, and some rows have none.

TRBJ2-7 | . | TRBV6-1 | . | TGTGCCAGCTCACCAAGTAACAGGAGCTACGAGCAGTACTTC | CASSPSNRSYEQYF
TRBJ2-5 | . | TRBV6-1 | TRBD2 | TGTGCCAGCACCCCGAGGTCTAGCGGGGTATACCAAGAGACCCAGTACTTC | CASTPRSSGVYQETQYF
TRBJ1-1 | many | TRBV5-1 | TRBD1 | TGCGCCAGCAGCTTTTCGGGACAGCTGAACACTGAAGCTTTCTTT | CASSFSGQLNTEAFF
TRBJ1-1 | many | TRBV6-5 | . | TGTGCCAGCACCTCGGGGCCTGAGTGGGTTGGAGCTTTCTTT | CASTSGPEWVGAFF
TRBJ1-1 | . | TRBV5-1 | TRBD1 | TGCGCCAGCAGCTTGGCGCAGGGGGCCAGCACTGAAGCTTTCTTT | CASSLAQGASTEAFF
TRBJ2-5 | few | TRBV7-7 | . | TGTGCTAGCAGCCGGGACGGACCCCAAGAGACCCAGTGCTTC | CASSRDGPQETQCF
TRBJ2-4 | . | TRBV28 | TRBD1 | TGTGCCAGCTCTCCGGGACAGGGGGCCAAAAACATGCAGTACTTC | CASSPGQGAKNMQYF
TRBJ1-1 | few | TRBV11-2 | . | TGTGCCAGCAGCTTAGACAGGAGAAACACTGAAGCTTTCTTT | CASSLDRRNTEAFF
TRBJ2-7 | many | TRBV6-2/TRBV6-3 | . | TGTGCCAGCAGTCCCGACGGGAGCTCCTACGAGCAGTACTTC | CASSPDGSSYEQYF
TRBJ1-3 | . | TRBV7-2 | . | TGTGCCAGCAGCTTAGCAGAGACCCTTACGGGAAACACCATATATTTT | CASSLAETLTGNTIYF
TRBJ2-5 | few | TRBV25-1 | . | TGTGCCAGCAGTGAGGGGGCTAGCGCAAACCAAGAGACCCAGTACTTC | CASSEGASANQETQYF
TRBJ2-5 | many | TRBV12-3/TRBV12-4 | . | TGTGCCAGCAGCTATGTGACAGAAGAGACCCAGTACTTC | CASSYVTEETQYF
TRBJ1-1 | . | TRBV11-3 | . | TGTGCCAGCAGCTTAGAGCCAGGGAACACTGAAGCTTTCTTT | CASSLEPGNTEAFF
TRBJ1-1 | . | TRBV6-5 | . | TGTGCCAGCAGTTACGGTGGAATCAACACTGAAGCTTTCTTT | CASSYGGINTEAFF
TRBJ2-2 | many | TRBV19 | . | TGTGCCAGTAATGAAGGGGGCACCGGGGAGCTGTTTTTT | CASNEGGTGELFF
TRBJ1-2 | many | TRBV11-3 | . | TGTGCCAGCAGCTTGAGATCGGGTTCTAACTATGGCTACACCTTC | CASSLRSGSNYGYTF
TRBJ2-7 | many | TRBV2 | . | TGTGCCAGCAGTGAGACTGTAACCTACGAGCAGTACTTC | CASSETVTYEQYF
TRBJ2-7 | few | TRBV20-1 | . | TGCAGTGCTAACGAGCCCTCCCGCGAGCAGTACTTC | CSANEPSREQYF
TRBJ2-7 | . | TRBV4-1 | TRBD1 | TGCGTCAGCAGCCCTCGGACAGGGCCCTACGAGCAGTACTTC | CVSSPRTGPYEQYF
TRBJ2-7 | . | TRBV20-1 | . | TGCAGTGCTCGCCTTGCAACAGGGCCATCCTACGAGCAGTACTTC | CSARLATGPSYEQYF
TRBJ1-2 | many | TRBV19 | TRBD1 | TGTGCCAGTAGGCCCGCGGAGGGACAGGATAACTATGGCTACACCTTC | CASRPAEGQDNYGYTF
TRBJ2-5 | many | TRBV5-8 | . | TGTGCCAGCAGCTTGGAACCTTTAGAGACCCAGTACTTC | CASSLEPLETQYF
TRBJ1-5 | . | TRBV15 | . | TGTGCCACCTGCGTGGGGGAGGGCAATCAGCCCCAGCATTTT | CATCVGEGNQPQHF
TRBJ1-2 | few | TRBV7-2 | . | TGTGCCAGCAGCTTGGTGAATAACTATGGCTACACCTTC | CASSLVNNYGYTF
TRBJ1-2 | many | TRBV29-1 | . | TGCAGCGTTGATATGACAGCCGGTAACTATGGCTACACCTTC | CSVDMTAGNYGYTF
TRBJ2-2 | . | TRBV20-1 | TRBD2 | TGCAGTGCTAGACCCGGAGCCGGGACTAGACCCGGGGAGCTGTTTTTT | CSARPGAGTRPGELFF
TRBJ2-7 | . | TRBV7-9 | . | TGTGCCAGCAGCCTAGGAGCCACCGGCCACGAGCAGTACTTC | CASSLGATGHEQYF
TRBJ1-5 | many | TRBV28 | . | TGTGCCAGCAGTTTAGGTGAGGGAACTAGCAATCAGCCCCAGCATTTT | CASSLGEGTSNQPQHF
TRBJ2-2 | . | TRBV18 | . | TGTGCCAGCTCACACGGCCCCGGGAGCCTCACCGGACGGATAAACCTGTTTTTT | CASSHGPGSLTGRINLFF
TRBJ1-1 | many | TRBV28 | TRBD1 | TGTGCCAGCAGACCCCCGGGACAGGCCTACACTGAAGCTTTCTTT | CASRPPGQAYTEAFF
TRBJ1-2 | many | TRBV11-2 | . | TGTGCCAGCAGCTTAGGATTCCCTATGGGGGGCTACACCTTC | CASSLGFPMGGYTF
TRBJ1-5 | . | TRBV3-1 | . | TGTGCCAGCAGCCAGGGGTTTGGCAATCAGCCCCAGCATTTT | CASSQGFGNQPQHF